This TCR beta chain originates from a study of blood T cell repertoires in COVID-19. The wider study: Sites across the United States, Italy and Spain contributed samples from acute and convalescent COVID-19. In each case, the material was cDNA or gDNA derived from T cells, B-cell-depleted T cells, or PBMCs.

With 0 bases removed from V and 8 bases from J, the gap between germline ends came to 14 bases. The CDR3 length is 14 residues. Germline assignment: CDR1 SGHKS and CDR2 YYEKEE (reference sequence). The authors' processing: From reference gene primer amplification, estimates of nucleated cell counts were derived. Produced via immunoSEQ multiplex PCR; TCRdb's table is partial and in-frame only. V and J calls and clone size are copied from that table; D and trimming were computed from the DNA. The table has 200,000 to 250,000 clones, about four fifths seen once. The sequence derives from a woman older than 75 with acute or convalescent COVID-19. The V and J genes are TRBV5-5 and TRBJ1-1; D may be TRBD1 (5 bases). The sequencing input was peripheral blood. The CDR3 coding sequence is TGTGCCAGCAGCTTGGGACTCGGGGGGTCAGAAGCTTTCTTT. This sequence encodes CASSLGLGGSEAFF.